Below are 17 T cell receptor beta chains sequenced from a single sample in a study of blood T cell repertoires in COVID-19. Using immunoSEQ multiplex PCR, the repertoire was profiled, and TCRdb retains in-frame clones only, with some absent. The sample has 50,000 to 65,000 clones, around four fifths seen once. Sequencing used peripheral blood. These receptors originate from a human donor in a cohort sampled during active COVID-19.

The chain combines TRBV20-1 with TRBJ2-5; D is unclear. Germline V gene sequence: CDR1 DFQATT, CDR2 SNEGSKA (reference sequence). CDR3 size: 10 residues. The V and J ends lost 3 bases and 5 bases respectively, with 4 bases between them. The CDR3: CSASEETQYF. Here the CDR3 DNA reads TGCAGTGCTAGCGAGGAGACCCAGTACTTC.

The rearrangement links TRBV3-1 (or the pseudogene TRBV3-2) to TRBJ1-3; the D gene is possibly TRBD1 (5 bases). The CDR3 has 16 residues. The V end was cut by 1 base, the J end by 0 bases, with 10 bases between. CDR1 LGHDT and CDR2 YNNKEL come from the germline V gene (reference sequence). This CDR3 reads CASSQGGGVSGNTIYF. Written as DNA, the CDR3 is TGTGCCAGCAGCCAAGGTGGGGGGGTCTCTGGAAACACCATATATTTT.

The rearrangement links TRBV6-5 to TRBJ2-1, with 9 nucleotides matching TRBD1. Trimming took 2 bases from V and 3 from J; bases not matched to a gene: 5. In germline, CDR1 is MNHEY, CDR2 SVGAGI. This CDR3 contains 16 residues. This chain's CDR3 is CASSYTGQGLYNEQFF. The DNA of the CDR3 is TGTGCCAGCAGTTACACGGGACAGGGACTCTACAATGAGCAGTTCTTC.

This rearrangement joins TRBV5-1 to TRBJ1-1, with a possible D match to TRBD1 (6 bases). This CDR3 has 15 amino acids. Trimming pared 0 bases from V and 0 bases from J, leaving 9 bases between. The germline gives CDR1 SGHRS, CDR2 YFSETQ. CDR3 sequence: CASSLVGTMNTEAFF. As DNA, the CDR3 is TGCGCCAGCAGCTTGGTGGGGACAATGAACACTGAAGCTTTCTTT.

The chain joins TRBV5-1 to TRBJ1-1; a weak D match, TRBD1 (5 bases). Germline loops: CDR1 SGHRS, CDR2 YFSETQ. The ends were cut back, 2 bases at V and 6 bases at J, with 14 bases in the middle. The length of the CDR3 is 14 residues. The CDR3 DNA is TGCGCCAGCAGCTTATACACCGTAGGGGCTGAAGCTTTCTTT. Translated, it gives CASSLYTVGAEAFF. The complete variable domain, with remaining parts taken from reference TRBV5-1 and TRBJ1-1, reads KAGVTQTPRYLIKTRGQQVTLSCSPISGHRSVSWYQQTPGQGLQFLFEYFSETQRNKGNFPGRFSGRQFSNSRSEMNVSTLELGDSALYLCASSLYTVGAEAFFGQGTRLTVV.

The chain uses TRBV7-9 and TRBJ2-3; 9 bases align to TRBD1. V dropped 2 bases and J dropped 4; count of bases not matched to a gene: 10. In germline, CDR1 is SEHNR, CDR2 FQNEAQ (reference sequence). The CDR3 loop spans 17 amino acids. CDR3 protein: CASSLFFLTGGADTQYF. CDR3 in DNA: TGTGCCAGCAGCTTATTTTTCTTGACAGGGGGGGCAGATACGCAGTATTTT.

The chain joins TRBV2 to TRBJ2-1; 9 nucleotides align to TRBD2. Looked up from germline, CDR1 is SNHLY and CDR2 is FYNNEI. The CDR3 runs to 16 residues. With 8 bases clipped from V and 8 bases from J, the junction kept 16 bases outside the gene matches. CDR3 residues: CASVPGVLAGRDEQFF. CDR3 DNA: TGTGCCAGCGTACCAGGAGTGCTAGCGGGAAGGGATGAGCAGTTCTTC. The full variable domain, its missing parts supplied by reference TRBV2 and TRBJ2-1, is EPEVTQTPSHQVTQMGQEVILRCVPISNHLYFYWYRQILGQKVEFLVSFYNNEISEKSEIFDDQFSVERPDGSNFTLKIRSTKLEDSAMYFCASVPGVLAGRDEQFFGPGTRLTVL.

The chain recombines TRBV7-9 with TRBJ2-5; the D is unclear. CDR3 length: 17 residues. Looked up from germline, CDR1 is SEHNR and CDR2 is FQNEAQ (reference sequence). V shed 1 base and J shed 4 bases, with 19 bases lying between them. CDR3 protein: CASSLEIGVGLTETQYF. DNA of the CDR3: TGTGCCAGCAGCTTAGAAATTGGCGTGGGCCTAACAGAGACCCAGTACTTC. The full variable domain, its missing parts supplied by reference TRBV7-9 and TRBJ2-5, is DTGVSQNPRHKITKRGQNVTFRCDPISEHNRLYWYRQTLGQGPEFLTYFQNEAQLEKSRLLSDRFSAERPKGSFSTLEIQRTEQGDSAMYLCASSLEIGVGLTETQYFGPGTRLLVL.

V gene TRBV5-1 combines with J gene TRBJ1-1; 7 bases are a match to TRBD1. The V gene end was trimmed by 1 base and the J gene end by 2 bases; junction bases not matched to a gene: 5. CDR1 and CDR2 (germline): SGHRS, YFSETQ. The CDR3 runs to 15 residues. CDR3 amino acids: CASSLFTGANTEAFF. The CDR3 DNA reads as TGCGCCAGCAGCTTGTTTACAGGGGCCAACACTGAAGCTTTCTTT.

The V call is TRBV18, the J call TRBJ1-6; D is ambiguous. Trimming left V 4 bases short and J 8 bases short, with 9 bases between. The length of the CDR3 is 13 residues. Per germline, CDR1 KGHSH and CDR2 LQKENI. The CDR3 DNA sequence: TGTGCCAGCTCACGGCTTGCCGATTCACCCCTCCACTTT. This translates into CASSRLADSPLHF.

The chain is built from TRBV7-6 and TRBJ2-7; 8 bases fit TRBD2. From germline, CDR1 is SGHVS and CDR2 FNYEAQ. CDR3 length equals 14 residues. With 1 base clipped from V and 4 bases from J, the junction kept 3 bases outside the gene matches. The CDR3 sequence is CASSLESSGYEQYF. The CDR3 DNA is TGTGCCAGCAGCTTAGAATCTAGCGGGTACGAGCAGTACTTC.

The rearrangement links TRBV12-3 or TRBV12-4 to TRBJ2-7; D call uncertain. The CDR3 spans 12 residues. V lost 6 bases to trimming and J lost 3 bases, with 9 bases between them. Here the CDR3 reads CASRFRGYEQYF. CDR3 nucleotide sequence: TGTGCCAGCAGGTTCCGAGGCTACGAGCAGTACTTC.

The rearrangement links TRBV7-9 to TRBJ2-3; 8 positions match TRBD2. CDR3 length: 17 residues. Losses at the gene ends were 1 base for V and 1 base for J; bases not matched to a gene: 7. Germline CDR1 SEHNR, CDR2 FQNEAQ (reference sequence). Here the CDR3 reads CASSLEWAGGRTDTQYF. The CDR3 region has the DNA TGTGCCAGCAGCTTAGAATGGGCGGGGGGTCGCACAGATACGCAGTATTTT.

The rearrangement uses TRBV2 and TRBJ2-7, with a possible D match to TRBD1 (6 bases). The germline V gene encodes CDR1 SNHLY and CDR2 FYNNEI. Trimming pared 7 bases from V and 5 bases from J, leaving 12 bases between. The CDR3 is 12 residues long. The CDR3 loop is CASTDRNHEQYF. The CDR3 DNA reads as TGTGCCAGCACCGACAGGAACCACGAGCAGTACTTC.

The chain employs TRBV5-1 and TRBJ2-5, with a tentative D call TRBD2 (5 bases). The CDR3 length is 14 residues. Germline V gene sequence: CDR1 SGHRS, CDR2 YFSETQ. V lost 4 bases to trimming and J lost 5 bases, with 15 bases between them. Here the CDR3 reads CASSERTGGETQYF. CDR3 sequence (DNA): TGCGCCAGCAGCGAGAGGACCGGCGGGGAGACCCAGTACTTC.

The chain has TRBV5-4 and TRBJ1-3; D is uncertain. The germline gives CDR1 SGHNT, CDR2 YYREEE (reference sequence). V shed 0 bases and J shed 4 bases, with 8 bases lying between them. The length of the CDR3 is 14 residues. The CDR3 is CASSLGGRGNTIYF. CDR3 bases: TGTGCCAGCAGCTTGGGTGGCAGAGGAAACACCATATATTTT.

This chain uses TRBV6-5 with TRBJ2-7; tentative D call: TRBD2 (5 bases). This CDR3 comprises 15 residues. Germline V gene data show CDR1 as MNHEY and CDR2 as SVGAGI. Trimming cost V 5 bases and J 0 bases, with 14 bases left between them. Here the CDR3 reads CASSQASSFSYEQYF. In DNA, the CDR3 is TGTGCCAGCAGTCAGGCTAGCTCCTTCTCCTACGAGCAGTACTTC.